These 14 T cell receptor beta chains share one sample of origin, sequenced in a study of cytomegalovirus exposure and HLA in healthy donors. The primer mix had 60 Vbeta and 13 Jbeta primers. Profiling relied on immunoSEQ multiplex PCR, and the TCRdb table lists in-frame clones only, not all of them. The sample yields some 270,000 clones, around 80% seen once. Sequences were obtained from PBMCs. The receptors derive from a girl between 2 and 10 years old in good health and CMV-seronegative.

This chain connects TRBV13 to TRBJ2-4; D might be TRBD1 (5 bases). The V gene lost 4 bases and the J gene lost 9 bases, with 13 bases spanning the gap. This CDR3 spans 13 amino acids. Germline CDR1 and CDR2: PRHDT and FYEKMQ (reference sequence). This CDR3 reads CASSWKSTGIQYF. For the CDR3, the DNA is TGTGCCAGCAGCTGGAAGTCCACAGGCATTCAGTACTTC.

CDR3 nucleotides: TGTGCCAGCAGTGGGGGAGGGACCACCACGTCACCCCTCCACTTT. Amino acid sequence: CASSGGGTTTSPLHF. This rearrangement joins TRBV9 to TRBJ1-6; D is possibly TRBD1 (5 bases). This CDR3 is 15 amino acids long. Trimming removed 5 bases from V and 10 bases from J, with 19 bases in between. Germline V gene sequence: CDR1 SGDLS, CDR2 YYNGEE.

The chain joins TRBV29-1 to TRBJ2-5, with 7 nucleotides matching TRBD2. J gave up 2 bases and V 3 bases, and 18 bases lay outside the gene matches. CDR3 length: 18 amino acids. Germline V gives CDR1 SQVTM, CDR2 ANQGSEA. The CDR3 bases are TGCAGCGTTGATTCGGATCTGGGGCGCCTAGCGGAACAAGAGACCCAGTACTTC. Translating gives CSVDSDLGRLAEQETQYF.

The genes are TRBV2 and TRBJ1-6; a weak D match, TRBD1 (5 bases). The CDR3 sequence is 15 residues long. V was pared by 0 bases and J by 8 bases, with 11 bases between. Germline V CDR1 and CDR2: SNHLY, FYNNEI. As DNA, the CDR3 is TGTGCCAGCAGTGAAGCTGTAGGGGTGGATTCACCCCTCCACTTT. Translating gives CASSEAVGVDSPLHF.

This clone has only a few counts. V and J are TRBV7-9 and TRBJ2-1, with D maybe TRBD1 (6 bases). The CDR3 loop spans 15 amino acids. Trimming pared 4 bases from V and 8 bases from J, leaving 18 bases between. The V gene's germline CDR1 is SEHNR and CDR2 FQNEAQ (reference sequence). CDR3: CASSSLETGLHEQFF. CDR3 bases: TGTGCCAGCAGCTCCTTGGAGACAGGTCTCCATGAGCAGTTCTTC.

The chain has TRBV7-3 and TRBJ1-1; D gene ambiguous. The germline gives CDR1 SGHTA, CDR2 FQGTGA. Trimming removed 4 bases at V and 0 bases at J, with 6 bases between. This CDR3 is built from 13 residues. CDR3 DNA: TGTGCCAGCAGCTCTACAGTGAACACTGAAGCTTTCTTT. Protein: CASSSTVNTEAFF.

This clone was detected once. The chain recombines TRBV10-3 with TRBJ2-2; tentatively, D is TRBD1 (6 bases). The V and J ends lost 6 bases and 2 bases respectively, with 13 bases between them. This CDR3 comprises 15 residues. In germline, CDR1 is ENHRY, CDR2 SYGVKD. The CDR3 region is CAISNNRANTGELFF. DNA for the CDR3: TGTGCCATCAGCAACAACAGGGCAAACACCGGGGAGCTGTTTTTT.

J is TRBJ1-4 and V is TRBV7-8; tentatively, D is TRBD1 (6 bases). The CDR3 contains 14 residues. Germline V gene lookup returns CDR1 SGHVS and CDR2 FQNEAQ. The V and J ends lost 4 bases and 5 bases respectively, with 11 bases between them. The CDR3 is CASSSQGANEKLFF. The CDR3, as DNA: TGTGCCAGCAGCTCACAGGGCGCCAATGAAAAACTGTTTTTT.

The J gene is TRBJ2-7, the V gene TRBV2; 10 bases are shared with TRBD2. Trimming removed 6 bases from V and 4 bases from J; junction bases left unmatched: 12. In germline, CDR1 is SNHLY, CDR2 FYNNEI. The CDR3 totals 16 residues. CDR3 sequence: CASSAPWGTSAYEQYF. CDR3 nucleotide sequence: TGTGCCAGCAGCGCCCCCTGGGGGACTAGCGCTTACGAGCAGTACTTC.

The chain recombines TRBV19 with TRBJ2-3; TRBD1 matches 9 bases. This CDR3 spans 15 amino acids. CDR1 and CDR2 from the germline V gene are LNHDA and SQIVND (reference sequence). After removal of 5 bases from V and 3 bases from J, the junction contained 6 bases not matched to a gene. The chain's CDR3 is CASSQWTGATDTQYF. The DNA of the CDR3 is TGTGCCAGTAGTCAATGGACAGGGGCAACAGATACGCAGTATTTT. Filled out from reference TRBV19 and TRBJ2-3, the complete variable domain reads DGGITQSPKYLFRKEGQNVTLSCEQNLNHDAMYWYRQDPGQGLRLIYYSQIVNDFQKGDIAEGYSVSREKKESFPLTVTSAQKNPTAFYLCASSQWTGATDTQYFGPGTRLTVL.

The V gene is TRBV5-8, the J gene TRBJ2-7, with 9 positions matching TRBD1. This CDR3 has 14 amino acids. CDR1 SGHTS and CDR2 YDEGEE come from the germline V gene. Unmatched junction bases numbered 9, after V lost 7 bases and J lost 4 bases. Here the CDR3 reads CASRLNRGHYEQYF. DNA of the CDR3: TGTGCCAGCCGACTAAACAGGGGGCATTACGAGCAGTACTTC.

V and J are TRBV10-1 and TRBJ1-4; D unclear. This CDR3 is built from 14 residues. Trimming removed 1 base at V and 8 bases at J, with 11 bases between. Germline values: CDR1 WNHNN, CDR2 SYGVQD (reference sequence). In DNA form, the CDR3 reads TGCGCCAGCAGTGAGTGGTACGGGTACGAAAAACTGTTTTTT. This gives the protein CASSEWYGYEKLFF.

The chain is built from TRBV11-2 and TRBJ2-7, with 9 bases identical to TRBD1. Trimming cost V 5 bases and J 2 bases; bases outside gene matches: 4. Germline CDR1 SGHAT, CDR2 FQNNGV. CDR3 length: 14 amino acids. CDR3 region: CASSLWTGAYEQYF. In nucleotides, the CDR3 is TGTGCCAGCAGCCTCTGGACAGGGGCCTACGAGCAGTACTTC.

This chain joins TRBV27 and TRBJ1-2; TRBD1 is a possible D gene (6 bases). CDR3 size: 14 residues. The ends were cut back, 4 bases at V and 4 bases at J, with 13 bases in the middle. Germline CDR1 is MNHEY and CDR2 is SMNVEV (reference sequence). The CDR3 sequence: CASSWTARSYGYTF. The DNA for the CDR3 is TGTGCCAGCAGTTGGACAGCGAGATCCTATGGCTACACCTTC.